The clone carrying this TCR beta chain was counted a few times. The antigen remains unidentified. The data belong to a study of identical twins. The donor group consisted entirely of healthy Caucasians. CDR3 length: 17 amino acids. CDR1 and CDR2 from the germline V gene are SEHNR and FQNEAQ (reference sequence). V was cut by 0 bases and J by 1 base, with 13 bases left in between. A universal primer binding site was introduced by template switching. The final cDNA contained unique molecular identifiers. Using its own MiXCR run on the 5' RACE reads, TCRdb lists one record per CDR3 protein. The sample lists a few hundred thousand distinct CDR3 sequences; less than 25% were seen once. Broader study findings: Not following the same donors, the study drew its conclusions from cross-sectional statistical analysis.

These data were also filed under a second study, of T cells expressing NK-cell markers.

Material for sequencing was CD4+ T cells sorted from blood. This rearrangement joins TRBV7-9 to TRBJ2-4; no definite D call. The source of this sequence is a woman younger than 35 in good health. The CDR3 is CASSLASTAFAKNIQYF. In nucleotides, the CDR3 is TGTGCCAGCAGCTTAGCCAGCACGGCCTTTGCCAAAAACATTCAGTACTTC.